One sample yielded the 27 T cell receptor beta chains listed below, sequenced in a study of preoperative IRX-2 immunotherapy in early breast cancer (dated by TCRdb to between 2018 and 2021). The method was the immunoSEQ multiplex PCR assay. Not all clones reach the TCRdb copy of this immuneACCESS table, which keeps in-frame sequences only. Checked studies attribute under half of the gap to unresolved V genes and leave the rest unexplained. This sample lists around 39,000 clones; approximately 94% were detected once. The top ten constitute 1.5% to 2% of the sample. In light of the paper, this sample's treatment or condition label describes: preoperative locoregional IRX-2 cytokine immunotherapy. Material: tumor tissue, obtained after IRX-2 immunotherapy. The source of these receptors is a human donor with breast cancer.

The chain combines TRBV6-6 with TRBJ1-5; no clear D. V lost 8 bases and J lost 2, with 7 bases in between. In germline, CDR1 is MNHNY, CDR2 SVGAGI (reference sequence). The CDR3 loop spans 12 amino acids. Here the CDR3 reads CASGGGNQPQHF. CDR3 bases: TGTGCCAGCGGAGGAGGCAATCAGCCCCAGCATTTT.

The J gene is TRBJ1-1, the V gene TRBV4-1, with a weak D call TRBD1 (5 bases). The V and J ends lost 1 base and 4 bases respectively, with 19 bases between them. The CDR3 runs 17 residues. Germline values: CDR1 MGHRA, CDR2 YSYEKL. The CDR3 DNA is TGCGCCAGCAGCCAAGTAGGTCGTAGGGGAGAAGGCACTGAAGCTTTCTTT. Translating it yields CASSQVGRRGEGTEAFF.

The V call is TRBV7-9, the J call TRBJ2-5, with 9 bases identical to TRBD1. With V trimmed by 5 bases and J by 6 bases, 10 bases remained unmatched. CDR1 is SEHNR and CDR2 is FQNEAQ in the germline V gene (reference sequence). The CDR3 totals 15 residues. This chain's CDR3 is CASSPVGTGIKTQYF. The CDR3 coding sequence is TGTGCCAGCAGCCCGGTTGGGACAGGGATAAAGACCCAGTACTTC.

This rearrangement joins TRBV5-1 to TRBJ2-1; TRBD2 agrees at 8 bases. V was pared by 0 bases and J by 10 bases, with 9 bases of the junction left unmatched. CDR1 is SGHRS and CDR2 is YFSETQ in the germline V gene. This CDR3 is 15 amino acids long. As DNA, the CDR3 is TGCGCCAGCAGCTTGGAGTTAGCGGGAAAACGGGAGCAGTTCTTC. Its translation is CASSLELAGKREQFF.

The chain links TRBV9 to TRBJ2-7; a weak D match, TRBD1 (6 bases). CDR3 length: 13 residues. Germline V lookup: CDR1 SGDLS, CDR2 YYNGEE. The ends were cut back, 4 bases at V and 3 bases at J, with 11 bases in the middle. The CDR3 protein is CASSSGQLYEQYF. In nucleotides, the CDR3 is TGTGCCAGCAGCTCCGGACAGCTCTACGAGCAGTACTTC.

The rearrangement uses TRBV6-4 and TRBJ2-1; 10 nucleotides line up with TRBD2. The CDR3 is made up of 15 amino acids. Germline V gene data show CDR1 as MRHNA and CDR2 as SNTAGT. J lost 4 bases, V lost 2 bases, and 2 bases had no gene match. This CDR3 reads CASSDELAGYNEQFF. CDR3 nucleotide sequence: TGTGCCAGCAGTGACGAACTAGCGGGGTACAATGAGCAGTTCTTC.

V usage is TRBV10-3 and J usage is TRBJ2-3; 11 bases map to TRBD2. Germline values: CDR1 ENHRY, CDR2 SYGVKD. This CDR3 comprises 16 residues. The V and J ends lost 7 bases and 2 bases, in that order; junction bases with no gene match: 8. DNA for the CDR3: TGTGCCATCACCCATACTAGCGGGGGATACACAGATACGCAGTATTTT. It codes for CAITHTSGGYTDTQYF.

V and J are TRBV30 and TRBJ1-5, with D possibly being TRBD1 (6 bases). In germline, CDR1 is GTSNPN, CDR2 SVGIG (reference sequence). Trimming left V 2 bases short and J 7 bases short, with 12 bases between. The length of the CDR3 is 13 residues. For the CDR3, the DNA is TGTGCCTGGAGTTCACAGGGTGACCAGCCCCAGCATTTT. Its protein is CAWSSQGDQPQHF.

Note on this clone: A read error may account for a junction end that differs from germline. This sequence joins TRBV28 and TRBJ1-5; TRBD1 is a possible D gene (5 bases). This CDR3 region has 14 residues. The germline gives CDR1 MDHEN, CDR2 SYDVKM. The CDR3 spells CASSREPQPQLQHF. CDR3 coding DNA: TGTGCCAGCAGCAGGGAGCCCCAACCACAGCTCCAGCATTTT.

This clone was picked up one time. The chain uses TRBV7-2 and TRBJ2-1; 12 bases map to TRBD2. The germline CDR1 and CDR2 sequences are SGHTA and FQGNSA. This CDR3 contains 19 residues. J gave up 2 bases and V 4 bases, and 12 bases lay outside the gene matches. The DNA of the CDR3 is TGTGCCAGCAGCTCACTCATAGGGACTAGCGGGCCTACCTACAATGAGCAGTTCTTC. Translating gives CASSSLIGTSGPTYNEQFF.

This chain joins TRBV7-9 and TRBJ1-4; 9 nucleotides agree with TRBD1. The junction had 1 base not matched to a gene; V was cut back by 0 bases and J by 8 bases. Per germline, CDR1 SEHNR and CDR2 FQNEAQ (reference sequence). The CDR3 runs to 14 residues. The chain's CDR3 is CASSLAGQGEKLFF. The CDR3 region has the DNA TGTGCCAGCAGCTTAGCGGGACAGGGCGAAAAACTGTTTTTT.

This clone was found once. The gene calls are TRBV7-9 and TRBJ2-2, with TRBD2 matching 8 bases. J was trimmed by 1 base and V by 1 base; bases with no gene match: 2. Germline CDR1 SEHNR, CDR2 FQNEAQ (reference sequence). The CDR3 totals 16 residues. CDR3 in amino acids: CASSLGLAGNTGELFF. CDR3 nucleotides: TGTGCCAGCAGCTTAGGCCTAGCGGGGAACACCGGGGAGCTGTTTTTT.

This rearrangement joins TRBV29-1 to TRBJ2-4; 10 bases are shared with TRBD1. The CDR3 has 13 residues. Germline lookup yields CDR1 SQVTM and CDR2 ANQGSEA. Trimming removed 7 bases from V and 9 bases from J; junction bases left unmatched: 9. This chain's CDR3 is CSAGTGDFGIQYF. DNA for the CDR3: TGCAGCGCCGGGACAGGGGATTTTGGCATTCAGTACTTC.

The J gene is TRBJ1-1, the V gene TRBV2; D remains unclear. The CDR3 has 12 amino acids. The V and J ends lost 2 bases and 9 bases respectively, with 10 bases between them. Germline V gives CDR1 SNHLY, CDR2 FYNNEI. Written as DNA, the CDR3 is TGTGCCAGCAGTGAACCGATAGGGCAAGCTTTCTTT. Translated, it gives CASSEPIGQAFF.

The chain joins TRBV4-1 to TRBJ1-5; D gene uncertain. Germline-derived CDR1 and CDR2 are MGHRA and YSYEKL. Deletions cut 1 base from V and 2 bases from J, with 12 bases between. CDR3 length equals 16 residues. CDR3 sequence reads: CASSQVLEGGNQPQHF. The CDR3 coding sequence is TGCGCCAGCAGCCAAGTTCTGGAGGGCGGCAATCAGCCCCAGCATTTT.

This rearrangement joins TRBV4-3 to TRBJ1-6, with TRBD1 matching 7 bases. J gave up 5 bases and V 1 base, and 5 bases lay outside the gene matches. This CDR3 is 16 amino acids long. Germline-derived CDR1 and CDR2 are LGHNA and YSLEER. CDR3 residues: CASSQGPQGHNSPLHF. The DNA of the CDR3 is TGCGCCAGCAGCCAAGGTCCACAGGGGCATAATTCACCCCTCCACTTT.

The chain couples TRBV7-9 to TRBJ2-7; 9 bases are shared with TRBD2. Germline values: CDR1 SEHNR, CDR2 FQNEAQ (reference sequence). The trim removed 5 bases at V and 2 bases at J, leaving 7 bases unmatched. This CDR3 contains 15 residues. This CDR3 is CASSRRTSVTYEQYF. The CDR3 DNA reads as TGTGCCAGCAGCCGGAGGACTAGCGTCACCTACGAGCAGTACTTC.

CDR3 nucleotide sequence: TGTGCCAGCAGCACCCCGGACAGGGAGGCATATGGCTACACCTTC. As protein: CASSTPDREAYGYTF. This sequence joins TRBV28 and TRBJ1-2; TRBD1 matches 8 bases. V lost 6 bases, J lost 5 bases, and 11 bases stayed unmatched. Germline values: CDR1 MDHEN, CDR2 SYDVKM. This CDR3 spans 15 amino acids.

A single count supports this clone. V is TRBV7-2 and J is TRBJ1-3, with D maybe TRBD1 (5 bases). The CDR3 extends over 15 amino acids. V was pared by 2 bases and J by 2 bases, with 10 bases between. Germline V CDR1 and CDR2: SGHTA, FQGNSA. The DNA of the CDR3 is TGTGCCAGCAGCTTAACTACGGGACCTGGAAACACCATATATTTT. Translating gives CASSLTTGPGNTIYF.

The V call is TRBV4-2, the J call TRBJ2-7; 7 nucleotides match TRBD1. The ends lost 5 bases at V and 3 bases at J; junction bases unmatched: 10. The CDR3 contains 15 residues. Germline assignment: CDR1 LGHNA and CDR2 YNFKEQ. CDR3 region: CASSLEVGGGYEQYF. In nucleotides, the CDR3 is TGTGCCAGCAGCTTGGAGGTAGGGGGCGGCTACGAGCAGTACTTC.

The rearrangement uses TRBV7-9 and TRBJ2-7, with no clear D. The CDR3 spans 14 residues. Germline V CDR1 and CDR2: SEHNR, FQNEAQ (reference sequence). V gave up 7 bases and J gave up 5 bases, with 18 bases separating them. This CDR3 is CASISLRQGHEQYF. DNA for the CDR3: TGTGCCAGCATCTCTTTGAGACAAGGACACGAGCAGTACTTC.

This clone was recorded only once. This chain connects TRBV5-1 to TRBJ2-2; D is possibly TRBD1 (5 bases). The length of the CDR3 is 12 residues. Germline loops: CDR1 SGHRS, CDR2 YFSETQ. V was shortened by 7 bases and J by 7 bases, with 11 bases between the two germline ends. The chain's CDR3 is CASRRVNGELFF. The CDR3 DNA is TGCGCCAGCCGCAGGGTTAACGGGGAGCTGTTTTTT.

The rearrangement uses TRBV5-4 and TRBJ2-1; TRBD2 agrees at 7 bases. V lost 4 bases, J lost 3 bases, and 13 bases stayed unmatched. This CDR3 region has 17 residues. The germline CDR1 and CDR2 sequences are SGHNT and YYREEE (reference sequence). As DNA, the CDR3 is TGTGCCAGCAGCGGAGCCCCCTGGCGGGAGAACTACAATGAGCAGTTCTTC. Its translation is CASSGAPWRENYNEQFF.

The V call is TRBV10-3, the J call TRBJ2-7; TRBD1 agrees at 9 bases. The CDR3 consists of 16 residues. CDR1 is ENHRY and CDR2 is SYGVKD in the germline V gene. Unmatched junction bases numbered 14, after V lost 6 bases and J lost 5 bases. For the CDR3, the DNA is TGTGCCATCAGCGAGGGTTTTTGGGGACAGGGCCACGAGCAGTACTTC. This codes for CAISEGFWGQGHEQYF.

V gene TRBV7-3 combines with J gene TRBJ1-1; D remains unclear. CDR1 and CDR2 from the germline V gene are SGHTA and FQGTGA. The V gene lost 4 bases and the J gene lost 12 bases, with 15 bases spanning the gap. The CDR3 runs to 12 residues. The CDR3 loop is CASSSSGSRPFF. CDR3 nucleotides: TGTGCCAGCAGCTCGTCCGGGAGCCGGCCTTTCTTT.

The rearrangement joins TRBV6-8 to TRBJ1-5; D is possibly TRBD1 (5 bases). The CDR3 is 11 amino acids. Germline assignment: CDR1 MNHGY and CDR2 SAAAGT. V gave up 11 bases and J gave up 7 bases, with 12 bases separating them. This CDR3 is CAVRGEQPQHF. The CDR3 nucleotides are TGTGCCGTTCGGGGGGAACAGCCCCAGCATTTT.

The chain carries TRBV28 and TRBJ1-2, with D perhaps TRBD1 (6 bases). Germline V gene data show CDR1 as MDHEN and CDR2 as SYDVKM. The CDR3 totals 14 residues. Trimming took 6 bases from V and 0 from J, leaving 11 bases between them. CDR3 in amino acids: CASRMTGANYGYTF. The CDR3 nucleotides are TGTGCCAGCAGGATGACAGGAGCTAACTATGGCTACACCTTC.